This TCR beta chain originates from a study of low-dose radiotherapy and immunotherapy resistance in tumors (dated by TCRdb to between 2021 and 2024). With respect to the entire study: In Cohort 1, each fraction delivered 0.5 Gy every 2 weeks, and the prescribed total PTV dose was 6.5 Gy. The trial did not randomize participants into treatment groups. Every two weeks, patients got intravenous cyclophosphamide at 200 mg/m2, given one day ahead of each radiation and immunotherapy administration. Patients in Cohort 2 were given 1 Gy per fraction every two weeks, for a total of 13 Gy across 26 weeks. Eight patients were included in the translational analysis: three from the first dose cohort and the first five from the second dose cohort. Starting on cycle 1 day 1, patients took 300 mg of aspirin by mouth once daily for four cycles. Patients were given nivolumab as a 240 mg flat dose every two weeks and ipilimumab at 1 mg/kg every six weeks, with both drugs delivered intravenously.

Inclusive of the bounding cysteine and phenylalanine, the CDR3 is 12 residues long. The CDR3 DNA has 36 bases and is translated from base 1. Relative to germline, V is 6 bases shorter and J is 8 bases shorter, with 12 bases between their ends. First-strand cDNA was synthesized with Superscript III and a set of TRAV- and TRBV-specific primers, covering both TCRalpha and TCRbeta chains. TCRs were amplified with Phusion for about 22 PCR cycles using a constant-region primer together with the adapter attached to the V primers. The MessageAmp II aRNA Amplification Kit was used to amplify the isolated mRNA, with in vitro transcription run for 16 hours at 37 degrees C. The Dynabeads mRNA DIRECT Purification Kit was used to isolate the mRNA for TCR sequencing. Indexed Illumina adapters were added in a second Phusion PCR of 25 to 30 cycles, and the PCR products were purified with AMPure XP beads. In the original analysis: Custom Perl scripts were used to pool TCR sequences that encoded the same protein, to remove out-of-frame sequences, and to calculate the abundance of each clonotype. The analysis excluded TCR sequences that were supported by just one read. The metrics used to describe the repertoires included Shannon entropy, Gini index, clonality, richness, and the frequency of TCRs shared between repertoires. TCRdb trimmed the raw reads at Q25, called clones with MiXCR and kept productive beta chains. Entries are consolidated by CDR3 protein sequence, retaining the most common genes and DNA. The V and J calls and clone size are TCRdb's, not the authors'. The sample contains about 9,000 distinct CDR3 sequences, almost 70% of them found a single time. The ten largest clones capture about 6.7% of the sample.

The donors took part in RACIN, a single-arm, phase I, dose-escalation trial that combined nivolumab, ipilimumab, aspirin, low-dose cyclophosphamide and low-dose radiotherapy. Eligible patients had advanced, TIL-negative solid tumors. To note about this clonotype: What antigen it recognizes has not been identified. No base-level quality is on record; no much larger clone is a single base apart.

Here the chain combines TRBV12-3 or TRBV12-4 and TRBJ2-3, with the D segment identity uncertain. The clonotype was recovered from a human donor with advanced metastatic prostate, ovarian, gallbladder or colorectal cancer (not recorded which). This table probably holds off-target reads from a library built for another chain. Here the CDR3 is given as CASSLQVATQYF. In nucleotide form, the sequence is TGTGCCAGCAGCCTACAAGTGGCTACGCAGTATTTT.